The 30 T cell receptor beta chains in this list originate from one sample, sequenced in a study of identical twins. From the 5' RACE reads, TCRdb called clonotypes with MiXCR, one entry per CDR3 protein. The repertoire includes about 530,000 distinct CDR3 sequences, around 15% of them detected once, and nearly 0.45% sits in the top ten. A further study also used this sample, focusing on yellow fever vaccine responses in identical twins.

The sequenced material came from CD4+ T cells sorted from blood. The receptors derive from a woman aged 18 to 35 in good health.

This clonotype was seen a handful of times. This chain uses TRBV25-1 with TRBJ2-7, with 8 bases that match TRBD2. Germline assignment: CDR1 MGHDK and CDR2 SYGVNS. The CDR3 length is 16 residues. V lost 7 bases to trimming and J lost 0 bases; unmatched junction nucleotides: 11. The CDR3 nucleotides are TGTGCCAGCACCCCAGGAGGCGGGAGGAGCTCCTACGAGCAGTACTTC. Translation: CASTPGGGRSSYEQYF.

The CDR3 sequence is CASSQESYPYNEQFF. The CDR3 coding sequence is TGCGCCAGCAGCCAAGAGTCTTACCCCTACAATGAGCAGTTCTTC. The rearrangement joins TRBV4-1 to TRBJ2-1; D is unclear. V shed 0 bases and J shed 2 bases, with 8 bases lying between them. The CDR3 is made up of 15 amino acids. Germline V gives CDR1 MGHRA, CDR2 YSYEKL.

The genes are TRBV18 and TRBJ2-5, with 7 bases identical to TRBD1. The junction had 3 bases not matched to a gene; V was cut back by 0 bases and J by 2 bases. The V gene's germline CDR1 is KGHSH and CDR2 LQKENI. The CDR3 totals 15 residues. CDR3 coding DNA: TGTGCCAGCTCACCACCGATGGGACAGCAAGAGACCCAGTACTTC. As protein: CASSPPMGQQETQYF.

There are a few counts of this clonotype. J is TRBJ1-5 and V is TRBV12-3 or TRBV12-4; D gene uncertain. Trimming pared 5 bases from V and 0 bases from J, leaving 8 bases between. The CDR3 totals 14 residues. DNA for the CDR3: TGTGCCAGCAGTGTCGGCTATAGCAATCAGCCCCAGCATTTT. Protein sequence: CASSVGYSNQPQHF.

This chain joins TRBV18 and TRBJ1-1; possibly TRBD1 for D (6 bases). Germline CDR1 KGHSH, CDR2 LQKENI. The CDR3 has 18 residues. V dropped 0 bases and J dropped 10 bases, with 27 bases sitting between them. CDR3 amino acids: CASSPPSTGWASTEGAFF. DNA of the CDR3: TGTGCCAGCTCACCACCGTCCACAGGGTGGGCCAGCACTGAAGGAGCTTTCTTT.

This clonotype was detected only a few times. One end of the junction does not line up with germline, which may come from a read error. The CDR3 loop reads CSARVGGTEVF. The CDR3 nucleotides are TGCAGTGCTAGAGTTGGAGGGACGGAGGTTTTT. J is TRBJ1-4 and V is TRBV20-1; maybe TRBD1 (5 bases). Germline lookup yields CDR1 DFQATT and CDR2 SNEGSKA (reference sequence). The CDR3 sequence is 11 residues long.

This rearrangement joins TRBV7-8 to TRBJ2-3, with 7 bases fitting TRBD2. In germline, CDR1 is SGHVS, CDR2 FQNEAQ. The ends lost 4 bases at V and 0 bases at J; junction bases unmatched: 10. The CDR3 runs to 17 residues. The CDR3 is CASSSPGGSLSTDTQYF. CDR3 sequence (DNA): TGTGCCAGCAGCTCACCCGGGGGGAGTTTGAGCACAGATACGCAGTATTTT.

This clonotype was detected a few times. This chain connects TRBV10-3 to TRBJ2-5, with D perhaps TRBD2 (6 bases). CDR1 and CDR2 (germline): ENHRY, SYGVKD. The CDR3 is 15 residues long. Trimming removed 3 bases at V and 2 bases at J, with 13 bases between. This chain's CDR3 is CAISELFAGQETQYF. In nucleotides, the CDR3 is TGTGCCATCAGTGAATTGTTTGCGGGGCAAGAGACCCAGTACTTC.

The V gene is TRBV4-2, the J gene TRBJ2-1, with D possibly being TRBD2 (5 bases). CDR3 size: 16 residues. Between the trimmed V and J ends, which lost 0 bases and 10 bases, there was a span of 19 bases. Germline CDR1 LGHNA, CDR2 YNFKEQ. The CDR3 reads CASSQDLGWSTREQFF. The CDR3, as DNA: TGTGCCAGCAGCCAAGATCTAGGTTGGTCCACTAGAGAGCAGTTCTTC.

This chain joins TRBV10-3 and TRBJ1-1; D gene unclear. From germline, CDR1 is ENHRY and CDR2 SYGVKD. Trimming cost V 4 bases and J 0 bases, with 3 bases left between them. The CDR3 covers 12 residues. CDR3 region: CAISALNTEAFF. The CDR3 region has the DNA TGTGCCATCAGTGCGCTGAACACTGAAGCTTTCTTT.

This clonotype showed up many times. The chain joins TRBV7-9 to TRBJ2-1, with 7 bases that match TRBD2. The CDR3 has 15 residues. In germline, CDR1 is SEHNR, CDR2 FQNEAQ (reference sequence). V gave up 5 bases and J gave up 0 bases; unmatched junction bases: 4. CDR3 nucleotides: TGTGCCAGCAGCCCGCGGGGGAGCTCCTACAATGAGCAGTTCTTC. It encodes CASSPRGSSYNEQFF.

The chain joins TRBV3-1 to TRBJ2-4; D not certain. Germline-derived CDR1 and CDR2 are LGHDT and YNNKEL (reference sequence). CDR3 length: 13 residues. Trimming shortened V by 3 bases and J by 0 bases, and 3 bases separated the two germline ends. For the CDR3, the DNA is TGTGCCAGCAGCCACATAGCCAAAAACATTCAGTACTTC. It encodes CASSHIAKNIQYF.

The V and J genes are TRBV25-1 and TRBJ1-2; TRBD1 aligns across 11 bases. Germline V gives CDR1 MGHDK, CDR2 SYGVNS. Trimming at V came to 3 bases and at J to 6 bases, leaving 6 bases not matched to a gene. The CDR3 runs 15 residues. In DNA, the CDR3 is TGTGCCAGCAGTGAGTCCGGGACAGGGGGAAATGGCTACACCTTC. This translates into CASSESGTGGNGYTF.

This chain connects TRBV5-1 to TRBJ1-4; 9 positions agree with TRBD1. Trimming took 0 bases from V and 7 from J; bases not matched to a gene: 10. Germline CDR1 SGHRS, CDR2 YFSETQ. This CDR3 is built from 17 residues. The CDR3 coding sequence is TGCGCCAGCAGCTTGGACCCACAGGGGGCTATCGGTGAAAAACTGTTTTTT. Amino acid sequence: CASSLDPQGAIGEKLFF.

The chain has TRBV11-2 and TRBJ1-5; D remains ambiguous. The length of the CDR3 is 15 residues. The V gene's germline CDR1 is SGHAT and CDR2 FQNNGV. Trimming removed 0 bases at V and 0 bases at J, with 6 bases between. The CDR3 DNA follows: TGTGCCAGCAGCTTAGATACGGCTAGCAATCAGCCCCAGCATTTT. This translates into CASSLDTASNQPQHF.

This clonotype was recorded a few times. The chain joins TRBV14 to TRBJ2-1; 14 bases line up with TRBD2. The CDR3 sequence is 19 residues long. CDR1 and CDR2 (germline): SGHDN, FVKESK. The V and J ends lost 0 bases and 3 bases, in that order; junction bases with no gene match: 7. The CDR3 sequence is CASSQDSGLAGGFYNEQFF. The CDR3 DNA follows: TGTGCCAGCAGCCAAGATTCAGGACTAGCGGGGGGTTTCTACAATGAGCAGTTCTTC.

This chain uses TRBV7-9 with TRBJ2-1; D not certain. V lost 0 bases and J 4 bases, leaving 4 bases between the germline ends. CDR1 is SEHNR, CDR2 FQNEAQ, per germline (reference sequence). The CDR3 has 13 residues. Here the CDR3 reads CASSLAPYNEQFF. The CDR3 DNA follows: TGTGCCAGCAGCTTAGCTCCGTACAATGAGCAGTTCTTC.

This chain uses TRBV5-1 with TRBJ2-1; D unresolved. The CDR3 covers 14 residues. Germline V gene lookup returns CDR1 SGHRS and CDR2 YFSETQ. Trimming removed 0 bases at V and 6 bases at J, with 10 bases between. CDR3 DNA: TGCGCCAGCAGCTTGGAGGGTAGCAGCAATGAGCAGTTCTTC. Residues: CASSLEGSSNEQFF.

This clonotype came up a few times. This chain connects TRBV29-1 to TRBJ2-5; 11 nucleotides match TRBD1. CDR1 SQVTM and CDR2 ANQGSEA come from the germline V gene. J lost 5 bases, V lost 4 bases, and 3 bases had no gene match. The CDR3 has 13 residues. Here the CDR3 reads CSVGTGGRETQYF. The CDR3 coding sequence is TGCAGCGTTGGGACAGGGGGCAGGGAGACCCAGTACTTC.

The sample holds a few counts of this clonotype. The rearrangement uses TRBV7-8 and TRBJ2-1; 13 bases agree with TRBD2. The J segment lost 6 bases and the V segment lost 2 bases, leaving 7 bases of the junction unmatched. CDR1 and CDR2 (germline): SGHVS, FQNEAQ. The CDR3 is made up of 17 amino acids. CDR3 sequence reads: CASSLLPGLAGLNEQFF. DNA of the CDR3: TGTGCCAGCAGCTTACTGCCGGGACTAGCGGGACTCAATGAGCAGTTCTTC.

This clonotype was seen repeatedly, ten times or more. The rearrangement links TRBV5-1 to TRBJ1-4; D gene uncertain. The CDR3 is 13 amino acids. Between the trimmed V and J ends, which lost 1 base and 10 bases, there was a span of 11 bases. Per germline, CDR1 SGHRS and CDR2 YFSETQ. The CDR3 region has the DNA TGCGCCAGCAGCTTGAACGGGGAGGGAAAACTGTTTTTT. Its translation: CASSLNGEGKLFF.

In this sample, this clonotype turned up a few times. The chain recombines TRBV27 with TRBJ2-7; perhaps TRBD2 as D (6 bases). With 6 bases removed from V and 7 bases from J, the gap between germline ends came to 19 bases. CDR3 length: 14 residues. Germline values: CDR1 MNHEY, CDR2 SMNVEV (reference sequence). The CDR3 DNA reads as TGTGCCAGCAGGACCCGCGGGGCGATGGTTGAGCAGTACTTC. It encodes CASRTRGAMVEQYF.

This clonotype was counted between two and nine times. The chain links TRBV15 to TRBJ2-2, with D tentatively TRBD1 or TRBD2 (5 bases each). CDR1 is LNHNV and CDR2 is YYDKDF in the germline V gene (reference sequence). Between the trimmed V and J ends, which lost 6 bases and 9 bases, there was a span of 14 bases. This CDR3 comprises 13 residues. CDR3 sequence reads: CATRLGASRELFF. The CDR3 DNA is TGTGCCACCAGGCTCGGGGCGAGCAGGGAGCTGTTTTTT. Full variable domain (outside the CDR3, taken from reference TRBV15 and TRBJ2-2): DAMVIQNPRYQVTQFGKPVTLSCSQTLNHNVMYWYQQKSSQAPKLLFHYYDKDFNNEADTPDNFQSRRPNTSFCFLDIRSPGLGDTAMYLCATRLGASRELFFGEGSRLTVL.

The chain recombines TRBV4-1 with TRBJ2-5; D call uncertain. CDR1 and CDR2 from the germline V gene are MGHRA and YSYEKL. V was shortened by 2 bases and J by 4 bases, with 17 bases between the two germline ends. The CDR3 contains 16 residues. In DNA, the CDR3 is TGCGCCAGCAGCCAACTTGGTAGACGAACAATAGAGACCCAGTACTTC. Its translation: CASSQLGRRTIETQYF.

The chain combines TRBV5-1 with TRBJ2-6; D possibly corresponds to TRBD1 (6 bases). V lost 4 bases to trimming and J lost 0 bases, with 14 bases between them. Germline V gives CDR1 SGHRS, CDR2 YFSETQ. This CDR3 contains 17 residues. CDR3 sequence (DNA): TGCGCCAGCAGCCTGGTCACAGGGAGCTCTGGGGCCAACGTCCTGACTTTC. Its translation: CASSLVTGSSGANVLTF.

This clonotype was seen at least ten times. In nucleotides, the CDR3 is TGTGCCACCAGGGCCTCACTGAACACTGAAGCTTTCTTT. Translating it yields CATRASLNTEAFF. This chain uses TRBV15 with TRBJ1-1, with no clear D. The length of the CDR3 is 13 residues. Germline-derived CDR1 and CDR2 are LNHNV and YYDKDF (reference sequence). Trimming removed 6 bases at V and 0 bases at J, with 8 bases between.

This chain's CDR3 is CASSTSGANYEQYV. In DNA, the CDR3 is TGTGCCAGCTCAACTAGCGGGGCTAACTACGAGCAGTACGTC. The gene calls are TRBV6-2 or TRBV6-3 and TRBJ2-7; TRBD2 aligns across 10 bases. The V and J ends lost 8 bases and 3 bases, in that order; junction bases with no gene match: 7. The CDR3 is 14 amino acids. CDR1 MNHEY and CDR2 SVGEGT come from the germline V gene.

Here the CDR3 DNA reads TGTGCCAGCACCCGTCCGGGTGTGGGCGTCCTGACTTTC. It is translated as CASTRPGVGVLTF. V usage is TRBV7-2 and J usage is TRBJ2-6, with unresolved D. The V gene's germline CDR1 is SGHTA and CDR2 FQGNSA. V was pared by 7 bases and J by 12 bases, with 16 bases between. There are 13 residues in the CDR3.

The genes are TRBV3-1 and TRBJ2-3; 9 nucleotides agree with TRBD2. The V and J ends lost 0 bases and 2 bases, in that order; junction bases with no gene match: 3. Looked up from germline, CDR1 is LGHDT and CDR2 is YNNKEL (reference sequence). The CDR3 is 16 amino acids. CDR3 sequence reads: CASSQEASGTTDTQYF. CDR3 in DNA: TGTGCCAGCAGCCAAGAGGCTAGCGGGACCACAGATACGCAGTATTTT.

The V gene is TRBV5-1, the J gene TRBJ2-2; possible D gene TRBD2, 5 bases. Germline loops: CDR1 SGHRS, CDR2 YFSETQ. V was trimmed by 6 bases and J by 4 bases, leaving 13 bases between them. This CDR3 has 14 residues. The CDR3 DNA sequence: TGCGCCAGCACCGGGGTAGCCCCCACCGGGGAGCTGTTTTTT. As protein: CASTGVAPTGELFF.